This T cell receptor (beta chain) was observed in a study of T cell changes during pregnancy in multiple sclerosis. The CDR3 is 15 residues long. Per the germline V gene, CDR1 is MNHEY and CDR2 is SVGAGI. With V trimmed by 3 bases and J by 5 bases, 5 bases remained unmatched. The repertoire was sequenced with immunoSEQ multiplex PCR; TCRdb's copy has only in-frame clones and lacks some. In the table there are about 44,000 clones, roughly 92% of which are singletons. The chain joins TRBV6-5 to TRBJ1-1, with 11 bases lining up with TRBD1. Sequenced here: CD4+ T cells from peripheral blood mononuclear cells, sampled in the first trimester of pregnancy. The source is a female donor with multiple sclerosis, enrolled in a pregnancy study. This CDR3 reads CASSYSGTGGTEAFF. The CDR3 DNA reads TGTGCCAGCAGTTATTCCGGGACAGGGGGAACTGAAGCTTTCTTT.